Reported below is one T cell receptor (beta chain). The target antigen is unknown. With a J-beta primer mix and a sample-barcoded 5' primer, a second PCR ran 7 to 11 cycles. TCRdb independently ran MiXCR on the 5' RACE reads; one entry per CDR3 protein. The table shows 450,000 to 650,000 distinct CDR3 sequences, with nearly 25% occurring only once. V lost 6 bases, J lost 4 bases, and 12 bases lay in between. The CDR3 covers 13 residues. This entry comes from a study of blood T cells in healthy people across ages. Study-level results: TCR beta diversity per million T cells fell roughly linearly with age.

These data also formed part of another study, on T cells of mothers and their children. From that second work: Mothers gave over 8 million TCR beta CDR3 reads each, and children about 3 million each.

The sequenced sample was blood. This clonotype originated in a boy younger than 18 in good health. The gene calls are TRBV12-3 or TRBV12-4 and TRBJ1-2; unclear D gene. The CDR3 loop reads CASSPNVVYGYTF. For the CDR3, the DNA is TGTGCCAGCAGCCCCAACGTGGTCTATGGCTACACCTTC.